This T cell receptor (beta chain) was found in a study of Ad26.COV2.S vaccination and SARS-CoV-2 variants. Clones were read by immunoSEQ multiplex PCR, and TCRdb kept only the in-frame ones, dropping some. The data contain 300,000 to 500,000 clones, approximately 91% of them singletons. Germline V lookup: CDR1 SGDLS, CDR2 YYNGEE. The length of the CDR3 is 15 residues. V trimming: 5 bases; J trimming: 4 bases; junction bases outside the gene matches: 9. General study findings and limits: Quantification of TCR breadth and depth may have yielded underestimates of total T cell responses.

The treatment was: some 19 received Ad26.COV2.S at low or high dose, single or two shots; 5 received placebo; per-sample allocation not given. The samples date from day 63 after the first vaccine or placebo injection. As its vector, the vaccine had Ad26, which expressed Wuhan-strain SARS-CoV-2 spike. Turning to this clone: The antigen remains unidentified.

The J gene is TRBJ2-5, the V gene TRBV9, with 9 bases fitting TRBD2. This specimen consisted of peripheral blood, obtained in a trial of Ad26.COV2.S vaccine versus placebo. This sequence was found in a person aged 18-65 years who received the Ad26.COV2.S COVID-19 vaccine or a placebo. DNA for the CDR3: TGTGCCAGCAGTTCTGGTAGCGGGAGAGGAGAGACCCAGTACTTC. This translates into CASSSGSGRGETQYF. Full variable domain (rest looked up from reference TRBV9 and TRBJ2-5): DSGVTQTPKHLITATGQRVTLRCSPRSGDLSVYWYQQSLDQGLQFLIQYYNGEERAKGNILERFSAQQFPDLHSELNLSSLELGDSALYFCASSSGSGRGETQYFGPGTRLLVL.